A selection of T cell receptor beta chains follows, all from one sample in a study of cytomegalovirus exposure and HLA in healthy donors. The protocol was immunoSEQ multiplex PCR, while the TCRdb copy is restricted to in-frame clones and leaves out a portion. The sample yields about 140,000 clones, 60% to 80% seen once. The sample taken for sequencing was PBMCs. Receptors originate from a woman aged 45-60 years in good health and CMV-seronegative. The CDR3 runs from the conserved cysteine through the conserved F or W. The D gene is left open where the match is weak. Part of the rows lack a size; the others show once, few, many or a class for expanded clones.

abundance | d_gene | j_gene | v_gene | CDR3aa | CDR3nt
- | - | TRBJ2-7 | TRBV7-6 | CASSQAGSSYEQYF | TGTGCCAGCAGCCAGGCAGGGTCCTCCTACGAGCAGTACTTC
- | TRBD2 | TRBJ2-3 | TRBV10-2 | CASSEISGGTDTQYF | TGCGCCAGCAGTGAAATTAGCGGGGGCACAGATACGCAGTATTTT
- | - | TRBJ2-2 | TRBV30 | CAWRGPAGNTGELFF | TGTGCCTGGAGGGGCCCTGCAGGGAACACCGGGGAGCTGTTTTTT
- | - | TRBJ2-7 | TRBV7-9 | CASSFEGGHLSEQYF | TGTGCCAGCAGCTTTGAGGGGGGGCATCTCTCCGAGCAGTACTTC
once | - | TRBJ1-2 | TRBV27 | CASSWDSGLSYGYTF | TGTGCCAGCAGTTGGGATTCGGGACTGTCCTATGGCTACACCTTC
- | - | TRBJ1-1 | TRBV7-6 | CASSLWGRTEAFF | TGTGCCAGCAGCTTATGGGGGAGGACTGAAGCTTTCTTT
- | - | TRBJ1-1 | TRBV7-9 | CASNPAGVMNTEAFF | TGTGCCAGCAACCCAGCGGGGGTAATGAACACTGAAGCTTTCTTT
- | TRBD2 | TRBJ2-2 | TRBV5-1 | CASSFGTSGGANTGELFF | TGCGCCAGCAGCTTCGGGACTAGCGGGGGGGCGAACACCGGGGAGCTGTTTTTT
- | TRBD1 | TRBJ1-4 | TRBV18 | CASSPRDRGRREKLFF | TGTGCCAGCTCACCACGGGACAGGGGGCGTCGGGAAAAACTGTTTTTT
- | - | TRBJ1-3 | TRBV5-1 | CASSQEGDTIYF | TGCGCCAGCAGCCAAGAGGGGGACACCATATATTTT
few | TRBD1 | TRBJ2-7 | TRBV5-1 | CASSSLTGGSYEQYF | TGCGCCAGCAGCTCCTTGACAGGGGGTAGCTACGAGCAGTACTTC
- | TRBD1 | TRBJ1-3 | TRBV2 | CASSFDRDFGSGSGNTIYF | TGTGCCAGCAGCTTTGACAGGGATTTTGGTTCAGGATCTGGAAACACCATATATTTT
- | - | TRBJ1-6 | TRBV11-3 | CASSLGRGDSPLHF | TGTGCCAGCAGCTTAGGCAGGGGTGATTCACCCCTCCACTTT
- | TRBD2 | TRBJ2-7 | TRBV7-2 | CASSLVGGGNYEQYF | TGTGCCAGCAGCTTAGTTGGCGGGGGGAACTACGAGCAGTACTTC
- | TRBD1 | TRBJ1-1 | TRBV30 | CAWTFVPTLTGTGDEAFF | TGTGCCTGGACATTTGTGCCCACTCTGACCGGGACAGGGGATGAAGCTTTCTTT
- | - | TRBJ2-6 | TRBV5-6 | CASSLGPPGANVLTF | TGTGCCAGCAGCTTGGGGCCCCCTGGGGCCAACGTCCTGACTTTC
- | TRBD1 | TRBJ1-2 | TRBV5-6 | CASSYGTGKGYTF | TGTGCCAGCAGCTATGGGACAGGGAAAGGCTACACCTTC
few | TRBD2 | TRBJ2-3 | TRBV7-2 | CASSLTSGGTQYF | TGTGCCAGCAGCTTAACTAGCGGGGGAACGCAGTATTTT
- | - | TRBJ2-1 | TRBV7-2 | CASSLVRGTYNEQFF | TGTGCCAGCAGCTTAGTTCGGGGGACCTACAATGAGCAGTTCTTC
- | - | TRBJ1-1 | TRBV11-3 | CASNKQRNTEAFF | TGTGCCAGCAATAAACAGAGAAACACTGAAGCTTTCTTT
few | - | TRBJ2-7 | TRBV7-9 | CASSLPQYEQYF | TGTGCCAGCAGCTTACCGCAGTACGAGCAGTACTTC
few | TRBD1 | TRBJ1-4 | TRBV4-2 | CASSPMYRTGGGEKLFF | TGTGCCAGCAGCCCAATGTACCGGACAGGCGGTGGTGAAAAACTGTTTTTT
- | TRBD1 | TRBJ2-5 | TRBV28 | CASSLGQQETQYF | TGTGCCAGCAGTCTGGGACAGCAAGAGACCCAGTACTTC
- | - | TRBJ1-1 | TRBV23-1 | CASSQGRGGGYTEAFF | TGCGCCAGCAGTCAGGGGAGGGGCGGGGGATACACTGAAGCTTTCTTT
- | - | TRBJ1-1 | TRBV15 | CATAWAMNTEAFF | TGTGCCACCGCGTGGGCGATGAACACTGAAGCTTTCTTT
- | - | TRBJ1-5 | TRBV23-1 | CASSHILDQGPFNQPQHF | TGCGCCAGCAGTCATATCTTGGACCAGGGCCCCTTCAATCAGCCCCAGCATTTT
- | - | TRBJ2-1 | TRBV5-1 | CASSHPTLSSYNEQFF | TGCGCCAGCAGTCACCCGACTTTGAGCTCCTACAATGAGCAGTTCTTC
- | TRBD1 | TRBJ1-4 | TRBV2 | CASSANRGVDEKLFF | TGTGCCAGCAGTGCAAACAGGGGGGTGGATGAAAAACTGTTTTTT
- | TRBD1 | TRBJ1-6 | TRBV28 | CASRQPTHRGEDNSPLHF | TGTGCCAGCAGGCAACCGACCCACAGGGGGGAGGACAATTCACCCCTCCACTTT
- | TRBD1 | TRBJ2-1 | TRBV9 | CASSVEGVGGPGQGGFEQFF | TGTGCCAGCAGCGTAGAGGGGGTGGGGGGACCGGGACAGGGAGGTTTTGAGCAGTTCTTC
few | - | TRBJ1-3 | TRBV15 | CATSRDLGNTIYF | TGTGCCACCAGCAGAGATCTGGGAAACACCATATATTTT
- | TRBD1 | TRBJ2-1 | TRBV5-1 | CASSTRTGGSYNEQFF | TGCGCCAGCAGCACACGGACAGGGGGGTCCTACAATGAGCAGTTCTTC
- | TRBD2 | TRBJ2-3 | TRBV2 | CASSYRTSGGVAQYF | TGTGCCAGCAGTTATCGGACTAGCGGGGGGGTTGCGCAGTATTTT
- | - | TRBJ1-6 | TRBV28 | CASRGQSDSPLHF | TGTGCCAGCAGGGGACAATCAGATTCACCCCTCCACTTT
once | - | TRBJ2-7 | TRBV4-2 | CASSQDYVAQRAYEQYF | TGTGCCAGCAGCCAAGACTATGTAGCCCAGCGGGCCTACGAGCAGTACTTC
- | TRBD2 | TRBJ2-5 | TRBV29-1 | CSVESSGGAIETQYF | TGCAGCGTTGAGTCTAGCGGGGGGGCGATCGAGACCCAGTACTTC
- | TRBD2 | TRBJ2-2 | TRBV18 | CASSPVSGGVTGELFF | TGTGCCAGCTCACCAGTTAGCGGGGGAGTTACCGGGGAGCTGTTTTTT
- | - | TRBJ2-5 | TRBV9 | CASSFGGAGETQYF | TGTGCCAGCAGCTTTGGGGGGGCCGGAGAGACCCAGTACTTC
- | TRBD1 | TRBJ2-2 | TRBV2 | CASILGTARPGELFF | TGTGCCAGCATACTGGGGACAGCCCGACCCGGGGAGCTGTTTTTT
- | TRBD1 | TRBJ1-2 | TRBV19 | CASSADRVLIYGYTF | TGTGCCAGTAGTGCTGACAGGGTACTTATCTATGGCTACACCTTC
- | TRBD1 | TRBJ2-5 | TRBV15 | CATSRNDREETQYF | TGTGCCACCAGCAGGAACGACAGGGAAGAGACCCAGTACTTC
few | - | TRBJ1-6 | TRBV27 | CASSLFYSYNSPLPF | TGTGCCAGCAGTTTATTTTACAGCTATAATTCCCCCCTCCCCTTT
few | TRBD2 | TRBJ2-1 | TRBV7-3 | CASSPRAGGLYNEQFF | TGTGCCAGCAGCCCGCGGGCGGGGGGGCTGTACAATGAGCAGTTCTTC
- | TRBD2 | TRBJ2-5 | TRBV9 | CASSVGVGGETQYF | TGTGCCAGCAGCGTAGGCGTGGGGGGGGAGACCCAGTACTTC
- | TRBD1 | TRBJ1-5 | TRBV2 | CASSSQGAAIQPQHF | TGTGCCAGCAGTTCACAGGGGGCGGCAATTCAGCCCCAGCATTTT
- | TRBD1 | TRBJ2-7 | TRBV15 | CATSRDAPRTGGYEQYF | TGTGCCACCAGCAGAGATGCCCCTAGGACAGGGGGCTACGAGCAGTACTTC
- | TRBD1 | TRBJ2-7 | TRBV7-2 | CASSPQQGAAYEQYF | TGTGCCAGCAGCCCCCAACAGGGGGCAGCCTACGAGCAGTACTTC
- | - | TRBJ1-1 | TRBV19 | CASSIQGHTEAFF | TGTGCCAGTAGTATACAGGGTCACACTGAAGCTTTCTTT
- | TRBD1 | TRBJ2-7 | TRBV7-8 | CASSGDRGPYEQYF | TGTGCCAGCAGCGGAGACAGGGGCCCCTACGAGCAGTACTTC
- | TRBD1 | TRBJ1-3 | TRBV7-6 | CASSLFFFSQGAGNTIYF | TGTGCCAGCAGCTTATTCTTCTTCAGTCAGGGGGCTGGAAACACCATATATTTT
- | TRBD1 | TRBJ1-1 | TRBV29-1 | CSVGTGTSEAFF | TGCAGCGTGGGGACAGGGACTTCTGAAGCTTTCTTT
- | TRBD1 | TRBJ1-1 | TRBV30 | CAWGQGMNTEAFF | TGTGCCTGGGGACAGGGGATGAACACTGAAGCTTTCTTT
once | TRBD1 | TRBJ2-1 | TRBV2 | CAGPRQGSYNEQFF | TGTGCCGGGCCCCGACAGGGGTCTTACAATGAGCAGTTCTTC
- | - | TRBJ2-3 | TRBV5-6 | CASSLSPRTDTQYF | TGTGCCAGCAGCTTGAGCCCCCGCACAGATACGCAGTATTTT
- | - | TRBJ2-2 | TRBV7-9 | CASSLVWQPATGELFF | TGTGCCAGCAGCTTAGTTTGGCAACCTGCCACCGGGGAGCTGTTTTTT
few | TRBD1 | TRBJ1-1 | TRBV14 | CASSQEAWAGGERAFF | TGTGCCAGCAGCCAAGAAGCGTGGGCAGGGGGCGAACGAGCTTTCTTT
once | TRBD2 | TRBJ2-5 | TRBV5-4 | CASSFGGGGETQYF | TGTGCCAGCAGCTTCGGGGGGGGCGGAGAGACCCAGTACTTC
- | TRBD1 | TRBJ2-5 | TRBV18 | CASSPGTGGRETQYF | TGTGCCAGCTCACCCGGGACAGGGGGCAGGGAGACCCAGTACTTC
few | TRBD2 | TRBJ2-7 | TRBV27 | CASSLKRGGTYEQYF | TGTGCCAGCAGTTTGAAGCGGGGGGGTACCTACGAGCAGTACTTC
- | - | TRBJ1-2 | TRBV5-6 | CASSLIQGRHGYTF | TGTGCCAGCAGCTTGATACAGGGTAGACATGGCTACACCTTC